The rows below give T cell receptor beta chains drawn from one sample of a study of shared clonotypes between healthy human individuals. Profiling relied on immunoSEQ multiplex PCR, and the TCRdb table lists in-frame clones only, not all of them. This table holds about 1.5 million clones, approximately 98% found once. Sequenced: naive CD4+ T cells sorted from blood. These receptors all come from a man aged 25-45 years in good health. The conserved cysteine and the conserved F or W are not part of the CDR3 here. Rows give clone size only sometimes, using once, few, many, or a class for an expanded clone.

clone size,V gene,CDR3 protein
once,TRBV5-1,ASSLGQGDEKLF
-,TRBV11-2,ASSSRKTTEAF
once,TRBV6-4,ASSAACGVGQPQH
-,TRBV6-5,ASSLDRGNQPQH
-,TRBV14,ASSKEVGRTSYEQY
-,TRBV5-1,ASSWLEPHNEQF
once,TRBV18,ASSPIGAQNTGELF
-,TRBV5-5,ASSLGLAGYNEQF
-,TRBV19,ASTGGQGAQKNTEAF
-,TRBV5-1,ASSLGEWTGTGQETQY
-,TRBV19,ATRPHEAKNIQY
-,TRBV6-5,ASKEIPRAHEQY
-,TRBV7-3,ASSLNPLAVNTGELF
-,TRBV10-3,AISGHGTSGATDTQY
-,TRBV12-5,AKFRAMEQF
-,TRBV28,ASRYGSFYNEQF
-,TRBV4-1,ASSQDSDRGGEQY
-,TRBV7-9,ASSQNTEAF
-,TRBV28,ASTHGGSNTEAF
-,TRBV6-5,ASRREGETQY
-,TRBV28,ASSSGAITDTQY
-,TRBV4-2,ASSQDLDGRPYEQY
-,TRBV19,ASSLRTGRVSSTTYEQY
-,TRBV5-1,ASSSSHAAGTKDGIKIKETQY
-,TRBV7-2,ASSPWRALNEQF
-,TRBV18,ASSPTDRANYGYT
once,TRBV19,ASSRNGYTDTQY